The clone carrying this TCR beta chain was observed at least ten times. Germline loops: CDR1 LGHDT, CDR2 YNNKEL (reference sequence). The CDR3 is made up of 14 amino acids. V was clipped by 0 bases and J by 4 bases, with 9 bases between them. This entry is derived from a study of blood T cell repertoires in COVID-19. Original processing notes: Estimates of nucleated cell counts were drawn from the amplification of reference gene primers. The data were produced by immunoSEQ multiplex PCR, yet TCRdb's version contains in-frame clones alone and is incomplete. V and J calls and clone size follow that table, whereas D and trimming were derived from the DNA. This sample has approximately 150,000 clones, with around 82% found just once. Individuals drawn from around 25 US areas were about 18 to 95 years old. Grouping used clinical history reported by participants in a survey and questionnaire.

The clonotype was recovered from a man in his forties or fifties who had recovered from COVID-19. Sequenced material: PBMCs or T cells enriched from blood (not recorded which). The chain joins TRBV3-1 (or the pseudogene TRBV3-2) to TRBJ1-2, with a tentative D call TRBD1 (6 bases). CDR3 in amino acids: CASSQDTGTYGYTF. The CDR3 DNA is TGTGCCAGCAGCCAAGATACAGGGACCTATGGCTACACCTTC.